These 25 T cell receptor beta chains came from one sample sequenced in a study of blood T cell repertoires in COVID-19. TCRdb keeps only in-frame clones here, not all; method: immunoSEQ multiplex PCR. The data show 300,000 to 450,000 clones, with approximately 89% seen just once and 2.3% held by the top ten. The sample taken for sequencing was peripheral blood. The receptors stem from a woman aged 60-70 years with COVID-19, enrolled during active disease.

J is TRBJ1-1 and V is TRBV6-5; no reliable D call. The V and J ends lost 0 bases and 8 bases respectively, with 13 bases between them. There are 14 residues in the CDR3. The germline V gene encodes CDR1 MNHEY and CDR2 SVGAGI. CDR3 nucleotide sequence: TGTGCCAGCAGTTACTCGAGGATATCTACAGAAGCTTTCTTT. Translated, it gives CASSYSRISTEAFF.

For this clone: Other DNA variants within this sample encode the same CDR3. This chain joins TRBV5-1 and TRBJ1-2; D uncertain. V was cut by 2 bases and J by 0 bases, with 5 bases left in between. The germline V gene encodes CDR1 SGHRS and CDR2 YFSETQ. CDR3 length equals 13 residues. The CDR3 protein is CASSLTANYGYTF. CDR3 bases: TGCGCCAGCAGCTTAACGGCTAACTATGGCTACACCTTC.

The chain couples TRBV29-1 to TRBJ2-2; no clear D gene. The V gene lost 5 bases and the J gene lost 2 bases, with 3 bases spanning the gap. In germline, CDR1 is SQVTM, CDR2 ANQGSEA. The CDR3 is 11 residues long. CDR3 sequence (DNA): TGCAGCGTTCATAACACCGGGGAGCTGTTTTTT. This sequence encodes CSVHNTGELFF.

This clone showed up just once. This sequence joins TRBV3-1 (or the pseudogene TRBV3-2) and TRBJ1-5; the D is unclear. The length of the CDR3 is 14 residues. The V end was cut by 4 bases, the J end by 7 bases, with 14 bases between. Germline V lookup: CDR1 LGHDT, CDR2 YNNKEL (reference sequence). The CDR3 region has the DNA TGTGCCAGCAGCCCCCGAGGAGGGCGCCAGCCCCAGCATTTT. Translation: CASSPRGGRQPQHF.

This chain joins TRBV5-6 and TRBJ2-7, with 8 bases aligning to TRBD2. The germline CDR1 and CDR2 sequences are SGHDT and YYEEEE. Trimming removed 3 bases from V and 2 bases from J; junction bases left unmatched: 7. The CDR3 totals 15 residues. For the CDR3, the DNA is TGTGCCAGCAGCTCCGCGGGACTAGTGGCCTACGAGCAGTACTTC. Its translation: CASSSAGLVAYEQYF.

The rearrangement uses TRBV5-4 and TRBJ2-2; 10 nucleotides agree with TRBD2. This CDR3 comprises 17 residues. Looked up from germline, CDR1 is SGHNT and CDR2 is YYREEE (reference sequence). J was trimmed by 3 bases and V by 4 bases; bases with no gene match: 9. The CDR3: CASSPTLAGIHTGELFF. For the CDR3, the DNA is TGTGCCAGCAGCCCCACACTAGCGGGGATCCACACCGGGGAGCTGTTTTTT.

The genes are TRBV5-8 and TRBJ1-2; D is perhaps TRBD1 (6 bases). There are 13 residues in the CDR3. V lost 5 bases and J 5 bases, leaving 13 bases between the germline ends. Germline CDR1 and CDR2: SGHTS and YDEGEE. The CDR3 sequence is CASSPTGRYGYTF. Here the CDR3 DNA reads TGTGCCAGCAGTCCTACAGGGCGGTATGGCTACACCTTC.

V is TRBV28 and J is TRBJ1-1; D call uncertain. The V end lost 10 bases, the J end lost 0 bases, and 6 bases lay between the germline ends. Germline CDR1 and CDR2: MDHEN and SYDVKM. The CDR3 is 11 residues long. Written as DNA, the CDR3 is TGTGCCACCTTTATGAACACTGAAGCTTTCTTT. Translated, it gives CATFMNTEAFF. Based on the CDR3 plus reference TRBV28 and TRBJ1-1, the full variable domain is DVKVTQSSRYLVKRTGEKVFLECVQDMDHENMFWYRQDPGLGLRLIYFSYDVKMKEKGDIPEGYSVSREKKERFSLILESASTNQTSMYLCATFMNTEAFFGQGTRLTVV.

The chain carries TRBV9 and TRBJ2-2; 8 nucleotides agree with TRBD2. V trimming: 2 bases; J trimming: 6 bases; junction bases outside the gene matches: 9. The V gene's germline CDR1 is SGDLS and CDR2 YYNGEE. The CDR3 totals 16 residues. The DNA for the CDR3 is TGTGCCAGCAGCGTCACGCCGGGACTAGTCCCCGGGGAGCTGTTTTTT. Amino acids: CASSVTPGLVPGELFF.

This clone came up once. This rearrangement joins TRBV6-5 to TRBJ1-1, with TRBD1 identical over 9 bases. CDR3 size: 13 residues. The junction had 10 bases not matched to a gene; V was cut back by 7 bases and J by 10 bases. CDR1 MNHEY and CDR2 SVGAGI come from the germline V gene. The CDR3 loop reads CASKRGDRAAAFF. The CDR3 nucleotides read TGTGCCAGCAAACGCGGGGACAGGGCTGCAGCTTTCTTT.

In this sample, this clone turned up once. The J gene is TRBJ1-2, the V gene TRBV12-5; 8 positions match TRBD1. Germline V gene sequence: CDR1 LGHNT, CDR2 FRNRAP. The CDR3 sequence is 18 residues long. V was pared by 0 bases and J by 0 bases, with 9 bases of the junction left unmatched. As DNA, the CDR3 is TGTGCTAGTGGTTTGGTACTGGGCAGGGGGCCGTCTAACTATGGCTACACCTTC. This sequence encodes CASGLVLGRGPSNYGYTF.

The count of this clone is one. V gene TRBV6-2 or TRBV6-3 combines with J gene TRBJ2-2, with D possibly being TRBD1 (5 bases). The CDR3 is made up of 16 amino acids. V was shortened by 0 bases and J by 5 bases, with 13 bases between the two germline ends. Germline assignment: CDR1 MNHEY and CDR2 SVGEGT. The CDR3 reads CASSYSAGQVTGELFF. CDR3 nucleotide sequence: TGTGCCAGCAGTTACTCGGCAGGGCAGGTTACCGGGGAGCTGTTTTTT.

The gene calls are TRBV6-5 and TRBJ2-7; D gene unclear. The CDR3 totals 12 residues. The V and J ends lost 6 bases and 12 bases respectively, with 18 bases between them. Per the germline V gene, CDR1 is MNHEY and CDR2 is SVGAGI. CDR3 in amino acids: CASRSPLGRGYF. CDR3 nucleotide sequence: TGTGCCAGCAGGTCCCCCTTAGGTCGAGGGTACTTC.

The chain links TRBV27 to TRBJ2-7, with 10 bases identical to TRBD2. Per the germline V gene, CDR1 is MNHEY and CDR2 is SMNVEV (reference sequence). Unmatched junction bases numbered 3, after V lost 3 bases and J lost 4 bases. This CDR3 has 14 amino acids. CDR3 sequence reads: CASSFSGGTYEQYF. CDR3 nucleotides: TGTGCCAGCAGTTTTAGCGGGGGGACGTACGAGCAGTACTTC.

The chain recombines TRBV4-2 with TRBJ2-2; a possible D gene is TRBD2 (6 bases). The CDR3 is made up of 15 amino acids. Trimming cost V 0 bases and J 7 bases, with 12 bases left between them. Germline V lookup: CDR1 LGHNA, CDR2 YNFKEQ. The CDR3 coding sequence is TGTGCCAGCAGCCAAGACTATTTGCGGGGCGGGGAGCTGTTTTTT. This gives the protein CASSQDYLRGGELFF.

The chain carries TRBV7-2 and TRBJ1-1, with unresolved D. The germline V and J ends were trimmed by 3 bases and 0 bases, with 8 bases remaining between them. CDR1 is SGHTA and CDR2 is FQGNSA in the germline V gene. The length of the CDR3 is 14 residues. The chain's CDR3 is CASSFYGVNTEAFF. In DNA, the CDR3 is TGTGCCAGCAGCTTTTACGGGGTGAACACTGAAGCTTTCTTT.

The chain uses TRBV15 and TRBJ1-6, with no clear D. Germline V gene sequence: CDR1 LNHNV, CDR2 YYDKDF (reference sequence). V was clipped by 5 bases and J by 2 bases, with 10 bases between them. This CDR3 has 15 residues. CDR3 region: CATSRSVPYNSPLHF. CDR3 sequence (DNA): TGTGCCACCAGCCGATCGGTCCCCTATAATTCACCCCTCCACTTT. Full variable domain (remainder filled in from reference TRBV15 and TRBJ1-6): DAMVIQNPRYQVTQFGKPVTLSCSQTLNHNVMYWYQQKSSQAPKLLFHYYDKDFNNEADTPDNFQSRRPNTSFCFLDIRSPGLGDTAMYLCATSRSVPYNSPLHFGNGTRLTVT.

The chain combines TRBV12-3 or TRBV12-4 with TRBJ2-5, with 8 bases aligning to TRBD1. The V segment lost 6 bases and the J segment 5 bases; nucleotides outside the gene matches: 5. There are 13 residues in the CDR3. CDR3 nucleotide sequence: TGTGCCAGCAGCAGGACAGGGATCGAGACCCAGTACTTC. This sequence encodes CASSRTGIETQYF.

This clone has only a few counts. The chain joins TRBV6-5 to TRBJ2-3; a weak D match, TRBD2 (5 bases). The CDR3 is made up of 14 amino acids. Trimming removed 6 bases from V and 2 bases from J, with 12 bases in between. Germline lookup yields CDR1 MNHEY and CDR2 SVGAGI. CDR3 region: CASSKSGFTDTQYF. CDR3 sequence (DNA): TGTGCCAGCAGCAAATCGGGATTCACAGATACGCAGTATTTT.

The chain is built from TRBV9 and TRBJ2-5; 15 bases align to TRBD2. Per the germline V gene, CDR1 is SGDLS and CDR2 is YYNGEE. Trimming cost V 3 bases and J 5 bases; bases outside gene matches: 8. The CDR3 consists of 17 residues. The CDR3 sequence is CASSDGGLAGGLETQYF. The DNA for the CDR3 is TGTGCCAGCAGCGACGGTGGACTAGCGGGGGGGTTGGAGACCCAGTACTTC.

The gene calls are TRBV11-2 and TRBJ1-1, with D possibly being TRBD1 (5 bases). Trimming cost V 4 bases and J 0 bases, with 6 bases left between them. Per germline, CDR1 SGHAT and CDR2 FQNNGV. The CDR3 contains 13 residues. The CDR3 loop is CASSSQVNTEAFF. The CDR3 coding sequence is TGTGCCAGCAGCTCACAGGTGAACACTGAAGCTTTCTTT.

This clone was seen a handful of times. V and J are TRBV3-1 (or the pseudogene TRBV3-2) and TRBJ1-2; TRBD1 aligns across 8 bases. The trim removed 1 base at V and 4 bases at J, leaving 2 bases unmatched. CDR1 LGHDT and CDR2 YNNKEL come from the germline V gene (reference sequence). The CDR3 is 14 residues long. The CDR3 region has the DNA TGTGCCAGCAGCCAAGCGGACAGGGCCTATGGCTACACCTTC. Translated, it gives CASSQADRAYGYTF.

The J gene is TRBJ1-2, the V gene TRBV15; D unclear. Germline V lookup: CDR1 LNHNV, CDR2 YYDKDF (reference sequence). The CDR3 consists of 15 residues. Trimming took off 0 bases at V and 0 bases at J, with 8 bases between the two ends. For the CDR3, the DNA is TGTGCCACCAGCAGAGAGAGAACAGCTAACTATGGCTACACCTTC. Translating gives CATSRERTANYGYTF.

V usage is TRBV11-2 and J usage is TRBJ2-2; TRBD2 agrees at 7 bases. Per the germline V gene, CDR1 is SGHAT and CDR2 is FQNNGV. CDR3 size: 16 residues. The ends lost 2 bases at V and 1 base at J; junction bases unmatched: 4. The CDR3: CASSLTWTRNTGELFF. In DNA form, the CDR3 reads TGTGCCAGCAGCTTAACGTGGACTAGGAACACCGGGGAGCTGTTTTTT.

The CDR3 region has the DNA TGTGCCACCAGCAGAGATCGTCTAGCCAAAAACATTCAGTACTTC. Translating it yields CATSRDRLAKNIQYF. The gene calls are TRBV15 and TRBJ2-4; D gene uncertain. Germline assignment: CDR1 LNHNV and CDR2 YYDKDF (reference sequence). The CDR3 has 15 residues. The germline V and J ends were trimmed by 0 bases and 0 bases, with 6 bases remaining between them. The full variable domain, in which reference TRBV15 and TRBJ2-4 provide the parts outside the CDR3, is DAMVIQNPRYQVTQFGKPVTLSCSQTLNHNVMYWYQQKSSQAPKLLFHYYDKDFNNEADTPDNFQSRRPNTSFCFLDIRSPGLGDTAMYLCATSRDRLAKNIQYFGAGTRLSVL.